This TCR beta chain was captured by sequencing in a study of control samples from healthy donors and cancer patients. This CDR3 is 14 amino acids long. V dropped 4 bases and J dropped 7 bases, with 11 bases sitting between them. The V gene's germline CDR1 is LGHNT and CDR2 FRNRAP. Here immunoSEQ multiplex PCR was the method, and the copy in TCRdb shows in-frame clones only, minus some. The sample lists under 200,000 clones; 90% to 95% were seen once. The sample comprised blood. The rearrangement uses TRBV12-5 and TRBJ1-6; D unresolved. This TCR was recovered from a woman in her 40s in good health. CDR3 nucleotide sequence: TGTGCTAGTGGTTCCGACACCGGGAATTCACCCCTCCACTTT. Protein sequence: CASGSDTGNSPLHF.